This paragraph reports one TCR beta chain. This sample is drawn from a study of OX40 agonist ivuxolimab in advanced cancers. Blood sampling took place at baseline, cycle 4 day 1, and cycle 7 day 1. Sequenced by immunoSEQ multiplex PCR; TCRdb stores in-frame clones only, minus some. The sample contains over 65,000 clones, approximately 85% of which appear only once. The TCR originated in an adult with an advanced solid tumor such as melanoma, head and neck, liver or kidney cancer. Sequenced material: CD4+ or CD8+ T cells sorted from blood, taken in a trial of the OX40 agonist ivuxolimab.

CDR3 nucleotide sequence: TGTGCCAGCAGTGAGACGGGACTAGCGGGGACTGGGGAGCTGTTTTTT. Amino acid sequence: CASSETGLAGTGELFF. V usage is TRBV2 and J usage is TRBJ2-2; 13 positions match TRBD2. V lost 3 bases to trimming and J lost 8 bases; unmatched junction nucleotides: 6. The CDR3 totals 16 residues. Germline values: CDR1 SNHLY, CDR2 FYNNEI.